These 26 T cell receptor beta chains were sequenced from one sample in a study of blood T cell repertoires in COVID-19. Sequencing was performed with immunoSEQ multiplex PCR; in TCRdb, only in-frame clones are kept and a portion is missing. The repertoire holds some 110,000 clones, with about 83% as singletons. Sequenced: peripheral blood. These receptors were obtained from a human donor in a cohort sampled during active COVID-19.

Here the CDR3 reads CASSPSPSRLAKNIQYF. Written as DNA, the CDR3 is TGTGCCAGCAGCCCCTCACCGAGCCGACTAGCCAAAAACATTCAGTACTTC. This chain connects TRBV3-1 (or the pseudogene TRBV3-2) to TRBJ2-4, with D hard to call. In germline, CDR1 is LGHDT, CDR2 YNNKEL (reference sequence). V was trimmed by 4 bases and J by 0 bases, leaving 16 bases between them. This CDR3 spans 17 amino acids.

V and J are TRBV30 and TRBJ2-3, with D tentatively TRBD2 (5 bases). The CDR3 runs 17 residues. With 0 bases removed from V and 4 bases from J, the gap between germline ends came to 20 bases. From germline, CDR1 is GTSNPN and CDR2 SVGIG (reference sequence). Written as DNA, the CDR3 is TGTGCCTGGAGTGTCCTTTGGGTAGGAGGAATGGCAGATACGCAGTATTTT. The encoded protein is CAWSVLWVGGMADTQYF.

The chain combines TRBV19 with TRBJ2-1; 8 nucleotides align to TRBD1. The CDR3 has 16 amino acids. Germline V gene lookup returns CDR1 LNHDA and CDR2 SQIVND (reference sequence). V trimming: 7 bases; J trimming: 0 bases; junction bases outside the gene matches: 8. The CDR3 region is CASKGFTGGSYNEQFF. CDR3 DNA: TGTGCCAGTAAAGGTTTCACAGGGGGCTCCTACAATGAGCAGTTCTTC.

This clone was seen a few times. This chain uses TRBV7-8 with TRBJ1-5, with no clear D. This CDR3 is built from 13 residues. Germline V gene data show CDR1 as SGHVS and CDR2 as FQNEAQ. The V end was cut by 5 bases, the J end by 9 bases, with 14 bases between. CDR3 sequence reads: CASSNIAEGPQHF. The DNA of the CDR3 is TGTGCCAGCAGCAACATAGCCGAAGGGCCCCAGCATTTT.

V is TRBV19 and J is TRBJ1-4, with 9 bases lining up with TRBD1. With 6 bases clipped from V and 6 bases from J, the junction kept 2 bases outside the gene matches. Per the germline V gene, CDR1 is LNHDA and CDR2 is SQIVND (reference sequence). The CDR3 is 13 amino acids. CDR3 DNA sequence: TGTGCCAGTAGGGGACAGGGATATGAAAAACTGTTTTTT. It encodes CASRGQGYEKLFF.

The gene calls are TRBV15 and TRBJ2-5; 9 bases match TRBD1. The CDR3 covers 14 residues. Unmatched junction bases numbered 4, after V lost 3 bases and J lost 5 bases. CDR1 LNHNV and CDR2 YYDKDF come from the germline V gene (reference sequence). The CDR3 DNA reads as TGTGCCACCAGCAGCGGGACAGGGATGGAGACCCAGTACTTC. Protein product: CATSSGTGMETQYF.

The V and J genes are TRBV7-2 and TRBJ2-5; the D is unclear. Germline CDR1 and CDR2: SGHTA and FQGNSA. The V gene lost 5 bases and the J gene lost 0 bases, with 10 bases spanning the gap. The CDR3 sequence is 14 residues long. DNA for the CDR3: TGTGCCAGCAGCCCAGTGCGGTACCAAGAGACCCAGTACTTC. It translates to CASSPVRYQETQYF.

The rearrangement joins TRBV5-3 to TRBJ2-7; a possible D gene is TRBD1 (5 bases). TRBV5-3 is labeled an ORF, and its function is uncertain. The CDR3 contains 15 residues. Trimming shortened V by 0 bases and J by 5 bases, and 15 bases separated the two germline ends. The CDR3 reads CARSLEGQGIHEQYF. The CDR3, as DNA: TGTGCCAGAAGCTTGGAGGGGCAGGGAATCCACGAGCAGTACTTC.

J is TRBJ1-1 and V is TRBV19; D unclear. Trimming took off 10 bases at V and 0 bases at J, with 12 bases between the two ends. The CDR3 is made up of 13 amino acids. Germline-derived CDR1 and CDR2 are LNHDA and SQIVND (reference sequence). For the CDR3, the DNA is TGTGCCACCCGACCGGGAGTGAACACTGAAGCTTTCTTT. Encoded protein: CATRPGVNTEAFF.

CDR3 region: CASTNSVWSYNEQFF. The CDR3 region has the DNA TGTGCCAGCACGAACTCGGTGTGGTCCTACAATGAGCAGTTCTTC. The chain combines TRBV7-9 with TRBJ2-1; D is uncertain. Germline CDR1 and CDR2: SEHNR and FQNEAQ (reference sequence). The CDR3 has 15 amino acids. With 7 bases removed from V and 1 base from J, the gap between germline ends came to 14 bases.

J is TRBJ1-1 and V is TRBV27; D ambiguous. The CDR3 loop spans 15 amino acids. Between the trimmed V and J ends, which lost 5 bases and 5 bases, there was a span of 18 bases. Germline CDR1 is MNHEY and CDR2 is SMNVEV (reference sequence). The CDR3 here is CASSPGGGRDTEAFF. The CDR3 DNA follows: TGTGCCAGCAGTCCCGGAGGTGGCCGGGATACTGAAGCTTTCTTT.

This clone appeared a few times. This chain uses TRBV24-1 with TRBJ2-1, with 9 bases lining up with TRBD1. This CDR3 contains 15 residues. Per germline, CDR1 KGHDR and CDR2 SFDVKD. The V and J ends lost 4 bases and 7 bases, in that order; junction bases with no gene match: 7. The CDR3 spells CATSDQGTGRNEQFF. In nucleotides, the CDR3 is TGTGCCACCAGTGACCAAGGGACAGGGCGGAATGAGCAGTTCTTC.

This chain joins TRBV4-3 and TRBJ1-1, with a possible D match to TRBD1 (6 bases). Germline V lookup: CDR1 LGHNA, CDR2 YSLEER. The V gene lost 0 bases and the J gene lost 13 bases, with 15 bases spanning the gap. This CDR3 has 13 residues. In DNA form, the CDR3 reads TGCGCCAGCAGCCAAGAAGGGGCAGGGGTTTGTTTCTTT. It yields the protein CASSQEGAGVCFF.

The V call is TRBV18, the J call TRBJ1-5; D remains unclear. Germline CDR1 reads KGHSH; CDR2 reads LQKENI. The CDR3 loop spans 16 amino acids. V dropped 2 bases and J dropped 0 bases, with 11 bases sitting between them. CDR3 region: CASSPTSGYSNQPQHF. CDR3 sequence (DNA): TGTGCCAGCTCACCAACAAGCGGCTATAGCAATCAGCCCCAGCATTTT.

V gene TRBV18 combines with J gene TRBJ2-5, with D perhaps TRBD2 (7 bases). Germline lookup yields CDR1 KGHSH and CDR2 LQKENI. The CDR3 loop spans 15 amino acids. Deletions cut 5 bases from V and 2 bases from J, with 15 bases between. CDR3 in DNA: TGTGCCAGCTCATACAGGGCGGGGGCTCAAGAGACCCAGTACTTC. It codes for CASSYRAGAQETQYF. Drawing the rest from reference TRBV18 and TRBJ2-5, the complete variable domain is NAGVMQNPRHLVRRRGQEARLRCSPMKGHSHVYWYRQLPEEGLKFMVYLQKENIIDESGMPKERFSAEFPKEGPSILRIQQVVRGDSAAYFCASSYRAGAQETQYFGPGTRLLVL.

The J gene is TRBJ1-5, the V gene TRBV5-1, with D maybe TRBD1 (5 bases). Germline CDR1 is SGHRS and CDR2 is YFSETQ. The V end was cut by 0 bases, the J end by 4 bases, with 11 bases between. The CDR3 totals 15 residues. The CDR3 nucleotides are TGCGCCAGCAGCTTGGGGGGCAGGATTAATCAGCCCCAGCATTTT. Translated: CASSLGGRINQPQHF.

The chain has TRBV6-5 and TRBJ2-7; D unclear. Germline CDR1 and CDR2: MNHEY and SVGAGI. The CDR3 has 13 residues. Trimming stripped 7 bases from V and 4 bases from J, with 14 bases between. CDR3 DNA sequence: TGTGCCAGCACGCTAGACTTTGTGTACGAGCAGTACTTC. Amino acids: CASTLDFVYEQYF.

This clone was found a few times. The V gene is TRBV5-1, the J gene TRBJ2-5; 9 positions match TRBD2. Germline V gene lookup returns CDR1 SGHRS and CDR2 YFSETQ. CDR3 length equals 16 residues. The V segment lost 1 base and the J segment 2 bases; nucleotides outside the gene matches: 6. CDR3 in amino acids: CASSLSVLAGQETQYF. CDR3 DNA sequence: TGCGCCAGCAGCTTGAGTGTTCTAGCGGGGCAAGAGACCCAGTACTTC.

V usage is TRBV14 and J usage is TRBJ2-2; 7 nucleotides agree with TRBD2. CDR1 is SGHDN, CDR2 FVKESK, per germline. Unmatched junction bases numbered 3, after V lost 1 base and J lost 7 bases. The CDR3 is 14 residues long. CDR3 sequence: CASSQVRGVGELFF. The CDR3 nucleotides are TGTGCCAGCAGCCAAGTCCGGGGGGTCGGGGAGCTGTTTTTT.

The V call is TRBV29-1, the J call TRBJ2-1; 10 bases align to TRBD2. V trimming: 4 bases; J trimming: 10 bases; junction bases outside the gene matches: 13. Germline V gives CDR1 SQVTM, CDR2 ANQGSEA. The CDR3 loop spans 15 amino acids. CDR3 bases: TGCAGCGTTGGCGAAGCGGGAGGGTTAAGCTGGGAGCAGTTCTTC. Translating it yields CSVGEAGGLSWEQFF.

The chain has TRBV6-5 and TRBJ1-2, with D unresolved. Trimming shortened V by 5 bases and J by 5 bases, and 12 bases separated the two germline ends. Germline V gene data show CDR1 as MNHEY and CDR2 as SVGAGI. The CDR3 runs 13 residues. The CDR3 DNA sequence: TGTGCCAGCAGTCGAAGAGAGCCTTATGGCTACACCTTC. Translating it yields CASSRREPYGYTF.

A few counts support this clone. The J gene is TRBJ2-5, the V gene TRBV7-2; D is possibly TRBD2 (6 bases). The germline V gene has CDR1 SGHTA and CDR2 FQGNSA. Trimming left V 7 bases short and J 5 bases short, with 17 bases between. This CDR3 spans 14 amino acids. In DNA, the CDR3 is TGTGCCAGCACCTCCGGGGGAGAGGTGGAGACCCAGTACTTC. It translates to CASTSGGEVETQYF.

The chain has TRBV11-2 and TRBJ1-4; no clear D gene. The CDR3 runs to 15 residues. The germline V gene has CDR1 SGHAT and CDR2 FQNNGV. Trimming removed 4 bases at V and 0 bases at J, with 9 bases between. In DNA form, the CDR3 reads TGTGCCAGCAGCTCAATAGGAGCAACTAATGAAAAACTGTTTTTT. This translates into CASSSIGATNEKLFF. The variable domain in full, completed from reference TRBV11-2 and TRBJ1-4, reads EAGVAQSPRYKIIEKRQSVAFWCNPISGHATLYWYQQILGQGPKLLIQFQNNGVVDDSQLPKDRFSAERLKGVDSTLKIQPAKLEDSAVYLCASSSIGATNEKLFFGSGTQLSVL.

This chain connects TRBV30 to TRBJ2-1, with D maybe TRBD2 (5 bases). Per the germline V gene, CDR1 is GTSNPN and CDR2 is SVGIG (reference sequence). V lost 4 bases to trimming and J lost 7 bases, with 20 bases between them. The CDR3 sequence is 15 residues long. CDR3 bases: TGTGCCTGGAATCCGAAAGCGGTCAAAATTAATGAGCAGTTCTTC. Translated: CAWNPKAVKINEQFF.

The chain links TRBV29-1 to TRBJ1-2; 8 bases map to TRBD1. V dropped 3 bases and J dropped 4; count of bases not matched to a gene: 10. Looked up from germline, CDR1 is SQVTM and CDR2 is ANQGSEA. The CDR3 runs 15 residues. In nucleotides, the CDR3 is TGCAGCGTTGACCACGGACAGGGAGGGCTCTATGGCTACACCTTC. Protein: CSVDHGQGGLYGYTF.

Only a few counts were recorded for this clone. V is TRBV19 and J is TRBJ1-5, with TRBD1 matching over 10 bases. Germline V gene sequence: CDR1 LNHDA, CDR2 SQIVND (reference sequence). The V segment lost 1 base and the J segment 7 bases; nucleotides outside the gene matches: 1. This CDR3 spans 14 amino acids. CDR3 coding DNA: TGTGCCAGTAGTATAGGACAGGGGGCACAGCCCCAGCATTTT. Translated, it gives CASSIGQGAQPQHF.